A single sample is the source of the 32 T cell receptor beta chains below, sequenced in a study of CD8 T cells in ankylosing spondylitis. In TCRdb, the 5' RACE reads were re-called with MiXCR into one record per CDR3 protein. This sample has 250,000 or so distinct CDR3 sequences, with around 25% found just once. Material: blood, either unsorted or a sorted T cell fraction (not recorded which). Every receptor here comes from a male donor with ankylosing spondylitis or in good health (not recorded which).

This chain joins TRBV29-1 and TRBJ2-2, with D perhaps assigned TRBD1 or TRBD2 (6 bases each). The germline gives CDR1 SQVTM, CDR2 ANQGSEA. The length of the CDR3 is 12 residues. V dropped 7 bases and J dropped 4 bases, with 10 bases sitting between them. CDR3 DNA: TGCAGCGCTAGGGGGGCCACCGGGGAGCTGTTTTTT. Translating gives CSARGATGELFF.

This clonotype showed up many times. The V and J genes are TRBV7-9 and TRBJ1-4; no clear D gene. Per the germline V gene, CDR1 is SEHNR and CDR2 is FQNEAQ (reference sequence). V was cut by 4 bases and J by 8 bases, with 11 bases left in between. The CDR3 spans 13 residues. As DNA, the CDR3 is TGTGCCAGCAGCTCCCTTCTAAGGGAAAAACTGTTTTTT. Translated, it gives CASSSLLREKLFF. The whole variable domain, remainder taken from reference TRBV7-9 and TRBJ1-4, is DTGVSQNPRHKITKRGQNVTFRCDPISEHNRLYWYRQTLGQGPEFLTYFQNEAQLEKSRLLSDRFSAERPKGSFSTLEIQRTEQGDSAMYLCASSSLLREKLFFGSGTQLSVL.

The CDR3 here is CASSARQRPNYGYTF. For the CDR3, the DNA is TGTGCCAGCAGTGCTCGACAGAGACCTAACTATGGCTACACCTTC. The chain carries TRBV12-3 or TRBV12-4 and TRBJ1-2; perhaps TRBD1 as D (5 bases). V lost 5 bases, J lost 0 bases, and 13 bases lay in between. CDR3 size: 15 residues.

At least ten counts were recorded for this clonotype. This chain connects TRBV10-3 to TRBJ2-1, with unresolved D. Trimming took 4 bases from V and 10 from J, leaving 11 bases between them. This CDR3 region has 12 residues. Germline CDR1 is ENHRY and CDR2 is SYGVKD. CDR3 protein: CAISGLGSEQFF. For the CDR3, the DNA is TGTGCCATCAGTGGTCTAGGATCGGAGCAGTTCTTC.

This clonotype has a count of ten or more. V and J are TRBV20-1 and TRBJ2-1, with a possible D match to TRBD2 (5 bases). Germline CDR1 reads DFQATT; CDR2 reads SNEGSKA (reference sequence). V was pared by 6 bases and J by 0 bases, with 12 bases between. The CDR3 length is 14 residues. The CDR3: CSAPRGSSYNEQFF. CDR3 coding DNA: TGCAGTGCCCCAAGAGGGAGCTCCTACAATGAGCAGTTCTTC.

V and J are TRBV5-6 and TRBJ2-7; 7 bases match TRBD1. CDR1 is SGHDT and CDR2 is YYEEEE in the germline V gene. CDR3 size: 15 residues. The trim removed 2 bases at V and 4 bases at J, leaving 9 bases unmatched. Here the CDR3 DNA reads TGTGCCAGCAGCTTCCTGGACAGGAGTTGGTACGAGCAGTACTTC. Protein: CASSFLDRSWYEQYF.

This clonotype was observed a few times. The chain joins TRBV12-3 or TRBV12-4 to TRBJ1-6; 7 nucleotides agree with TRBD1. The CDR3 consists of 16 residues. With 7 bases clipped from V and 5 bases from J, the junction kept 11 bases outside the gene matches. DNA for the CDR3: TGTGCCAGCAAAGAGGGCGGGACAGCCCATAATTCACCCCTCCACTTT. It is translated as CASKEGGTAHNSPLHF.

The V gene is TRBV3-1, the J gene TRBJ2-7; D may correspond to TRBD1 or TRBD2 (6 bases each). CDR1 and CDR2 from the germline V gene are LGHDT and YNNKEL (reference sequence). The CDR3 extends over 15 amino acids. The V and J ends lost 4 bases and 3 bases respectively, with 16 bases between them. CDR3 nucleotides: TGTGCCAGCAGCCCGGCGGGGACAAGGGGCTACGAGCAGTACTTC. Translated, it gives CASSPAGTRGYEQYF.

The CDR3 DNA is TGTGCCATCAGTGAGTCTACAGGGGGGGAGGAGTACTTC. Its protein is CAISESTGGEEYF. J is TRBJ2-7 and V is TRBV10-3, with D possibly TRBD1 on 8 matching bases. Trimming left V 0 bases short and J 11 bases short, with 14 bases between. Germline V gene sequence: CDR1 ENHRY, CDR2 SYGVKD. The CDR3 is made up of 13 amino acids.

This clonotype was seen repeatedly, ten times or more. The rearrangement joins TRBV11-2 to TRBJ2-5, with D unresolved. CDR3 size: 14 residues. V gave up 1 base and J gave up 2 bases, with 8 bases separating them. Germline V gives CDR1 SGHAT, CDR2 FQNNGV. The CDR3 nucleotides read TGTGCCAGCAGCTTAGTCGGGTATCAAGAGACCCAGTACTTC. Encoded protein: CASSLVGYQETQYF.

This clonotype occurred many times. The V call is TRBV29-1, the J call TRBJ2-3; 10 bases map to TRBD2. Germline CDR1 is SQVTM and CDR2 is ANQGSEA. The CDR3 extends over 13 amino acids. V shed 3 bases and J 9 bases; nucleotides not matched to a gene: 6. The CDR3 region has the DNA TGCAGCGTTGACGGAGCGGGGGGGCCGACGCAGTATTTT. It encodes CSVDGAGGPTQYF.

This chain connects TRBV10-3 to TRBJ1-5; D gene ambiguous. Per the germline V gene, CDR1 is ENHRY and CDR2 is SYGVKD. The V end was cut by 3 bases, the J end by 5 bases, with 5 bases between. The CDR3 has 12 residues. In DNA, the CDR3 is TGTGCCATCAGTGACCCCGATCAGCCCCAGCATTTT. Protein product: CAISDPDQPQHF.

J is TRBJ2-5 and V is TRBV6-5, with D possibly TRBD2 on 6 matching bases. This CDR3 contains 14 residues. V was cut by 0 bases and J by 5 bases, with 10 bases left in between. Germline CDR1 is MNHEY and CDR2 is SVGAGI. The CDR3 DNA is TGTGCCAGCAGTTACTCTATTCGGGGGGAGACCCAGTACTTC. Translating it yields CASSYSIRGETQYF.

In this sample, this clonotype turned up many times. The chain employs TRBV20-1 and TRBJ1-2; 8 nucleotides line up with TRBD1. Per the germline V gene, CDR1 is DFQATT and CDR2 is SNEGSKA (reference sequence). J gave up 4 bases and V 1 base, and 2 bases lay outside the gene matches. There are 13 residues in the CDR3. The CDR3 nucleotides are TGCAGTGCTAGAGCAGGGGGCGGCTATGGCTACACCTTC. This encodes CSARAGGGYGYTF.

This clonotype was seen many times. The chain has TRBV20-1 and TRBJ1-1, with D possibly TRBD1 on 5 matching bases. Trimming pared 6 bases from V and 4 bases from J, leaving 15 bases between. The CDR3 length is 13 residues. The germline V gene has CDR1 DFQATT and CDR2 SNEGSKA (reference sequence). Here the CDR3 reads CSARKGSGTEAFF. The CDR3, as DNA: TGCAGTGCGCGTAAGGGGTCGGGCACTGAAGCTTTCTTT.

This clonotype was counted once. This chain joins TRBV12-3 or TRBV12-4 and TRBJ2-6; D perhaps matches TRBD1 (6 bases). V dropped 6 bases and J dropped 0 bases, with 18 bases sitting between them. The CDR3 spans 18 residues. For the CDR3, the DNA is TGTGCCAGCAGCTCGCCAACAGGGAGAGGCTCTGGGGCCAACGTCCTGACTTTC. Translating it yields CASSSPTGRGSGANVLTF.

There are a few counts of this clonotype. The chain links TRBV10-3 to TRBJ1-3, with a possible D match to TRBD1 (6 bases). The V end was cut by 10 bases, the J end by 4 bases, with 11 bases between. This CDR3 comprises 12 residues. The germline CDR1 and CDR2 sequences are ENHRY and SYGVKD. For the CDR3, the DNA is TGTGCCAGCAAACAGGGCGGAAACACCATATATTTT. It is translated as CASKQGGNTIYF.

The gene calls are TRBV18 and TRBJ2-7; possibly TRBD1 or TRBD2 for D (5 bases each). The germline CDR1 and CDR2 sequences are KGHSH and LQKENI. This CDR3 contains 14 residues. Trimming took 3 bases from V and 6 from J, leaving 15 bases between them. The chain's CDR3 is CASSPGTQEVEQYF. In DNA form, the CDR3 reads TGTGCCAGCTCACCTGGGACCCAGGAGGTCGAGCAGTACTTC.

This clonotype turned up a few times. The V and J genes are TRBV11-2 and TRBJ2-3; D ambiguous. Germline values: CDR1 SGHAT, CDR2 FQNNGV. The CDR3 is made up of 16 amino acids. Deletions cut 0 bases from V and 6 bases from J, with 16 bases between. The CDR3 sequence is CASSLEAMGSRDTQYF. The DNA for the CDR3 is TGTGCCAGCAGCTTAGAGGCGATGGGCAGTCGGGATACGCAGTATTTT.

This clonotype was observed a handful of times. This chain uses TRBV20-1 with TRBJ2-7, with TRBD2 identical over 12 bases. In germline, CDR1 is DFQATT, CDR2 SNEGSKA (reference sequence). The CDR3 loop spans 14 amino acids. The V and J ends lost 3 bases and 6 bases, in that order; junction bases with no gene match: 6. Here the CDR3 reads CSASHPGLAGEQYF. In DNA form, the CDR3 reads TGCAGTGCTAGCCACCCGGGACTAGCGGGCGAGCAGTACTTC.

CDR3 DNA: TGTGCCAGCAGTTACTCGAGGACTGGAGACAGGGCGAACTCCTACGAGCAGTACTTC. Protein product: CASSYSRTGDRANSYEQYF. The J gene is TRBJ2-7, the V gene TRBV6-5; 7 bases line up with TRBD1. The CDR3 length is 19 residues. CDR1 and CDR2 (germline): MNHEY, SVGAGI. V lost 0 bases and J lost 0; bases outside the gene matches: 14.

This clonotype showed up many times. V is TRBV2 and J is TRBJ2-7; TRBD2 is a possible D gene (5 bases). Trimming removed 7 bases from V and 7 bases from J, with 23 bases in between. The CDR3 consists of 15 residues. Germline V gene sequence: CDR1 SNHLY, CDR2 FYNNEI. The CDR3 reads CASTQLSTIVGEQYF. The CDR3, as DNA: TGTGCCAGCACCCAATTGTCGACTATTGTGGGGGAGCAGTACTTC.

This clonotype has at least ten counts. The rearrangement joins TRBV20-1 to TRBJ2-1; D is tentatively TRBD1 or TRBD2 (5 bases each). The length of the CDR3 is 13 residues. V lost 0 bases to trimming and J lost 10 bases, with 13 bases between them. CDR1 and CDR2 from the germline V gene are DFQATT and SNEGSKA (reference sequence). Written as DNA, the CDR3 is TGCAGTGCTAGAGAGGGGGTAGTTGGGGAGCAGTTCTTC. Translated, it gives CSAREGVVGEQFF.

This chain connects TRBV6-1 to TRBJ2-2, with TRBD1 as a possible D gene (5 bases). The CDR3 spans 14 residues. V was trimmed by 6 bases and J by 6 bases, leaving 14 bases between them. CDR1 is MNHNS and CDR2 is SASEGT in the germline V gene. The chain's CDR3 is CASRQGHDSGELFF. CDR3 nucleotides: TGTGCCAGCAGGCAGGGCCATGATTCCGGGGAGCTGTTTTTT.

To note about this clonotype: Being one base from a much bigger clone, this may be a read error. This rearrangement joins TRBV5-5 to TRBJ2-7; D gene uncertain. V was trimmed by 3 bases and J by 5 bases, leaving 18 bases between them. The CDR3 length is 15 residues. The germline V gene encodes CDR1 SGHKS and CDR2 YYEKEE (reference sequence). This chain's CDR3 is CASSSYTRVMDEQYF. The CDR3, as DNA: TGTGCCAGCAGCTCCTACACAAGGGTGATGGACGAGCAGTACTTC.

In its sample, this clonotype was seen a few times. This rearrangement joins TRBV29-1 to TRBJ2-2; 8 bases are a match to TRBD2. J lost 3 bases, V lost 3 bases, and 3 bases had no gene match. This CDR3 region has 14 residues. Germline lookup yields CDR1 SQVTM and CDR2 ANQGSEA. CDR3 amino acids: CSVEGLVDTGELFF. The CDR3, as DNA: TGCAGCGTTGAGGGACTAGTAGACACCGGGGAGCTGTTTTTT.

This clonotype appeared a few times. J is TRBJ2-7 and V is TRBV6-1, with 12 nucleotides matching TRBD1. CDR1 is MNHNS and CDR2 is SASEGT in the germline V gene. The CDR3 is made up of 13 amino acids. Trimming removed 6 bases from V and 5 bases from J; junction bases left unmatched: 2. In DNA form, the CDR3 reads TGTGCCAGCAGGGGACAGGGGGCGAACGAGCAGTACTTC. Its translation is CASRGQGANEQYF.

This clonotype was seen many times. J is TRBJ2-7 and V is TRBV29-1; D call uncertain. The V gene lost 3 bases and the J gene lost 5 bases, with 11 bases spanning the gap. The CDR3 consists of 12 residues. CDR1 and CDR2 (germline): SQVTM, ANQGSEA. CDR3 DNA sequence: TGCAGCGTTGACCCAGGAACCCACGAGCAGTACTTC. Protein: CSVDPGTHEQYF.

This clonotype has only a few counts. This chain uses TRBV11-2 with TRBJ2-5, with 8 bases that match TRBD1. The CDR3 sequence is 18 residues long. V trimming: 4 bases; J trimming: 3 bases; junction bases outside the gene matches: 16. Germline V gene lookup returns CDR1 SGHAT and CDR2 FQNNGV. CDR3 coding DNA: TGTGCCAGCAGCTCCCAGGTCCGGCGGACAGGGCCCAAAGAGACCCAGTACTTC. It translates to CASSSQVRRTGPKETQYF.

The chain has TRBV2 and TRBJ2-5, with 9 bases that match TRBD2. From germline, CDR1 is SNHLY and CDR2 FYNNEI. The V and J ends lost 10 bases and 0 bases, in that order; junction bases with no gene match: 9. This CDR3 contains 15 residues. Here the CDR3 DNA reads TGTGCCACTACGACTAGCGGAGCCTACCAAGAGACCCAGTACTTC. Translating it yields CATTTSGAYQETQYF.

This chain joins TRBV29-1 and TRBJ2-1; D unclear. The germline V gene encodes CDR1 SQVTM and CDR2 ANQGSEA. V was shortened by 6 bases and J by 5 bases, with 8 bases between the two germline ends. The CDR3 length is 11 residues. As DNA, the CDR3 is TGCAGCGTGACCCCCAACAATGAGCAGTTCTTC. Its translation: CSVTPNNEQFF.

The genes are TRBV7-7 and TRBJ2-3, with 7 bases identical to TRBD1. This CDR3 has 15 residues. V gave up 5 bases and J gave up 4 bases; unmatched junction bases: 9. Germline loops: CDR1 SSHAT, CDR2 FNYEAQ (reference sequence). The CDR3 sequence: CASSPTGSRADTQYF. CDR3 nucleotides: TGTGCCAGCAGCCCGACAGGGAGTAGGGCAGATACGCAGTATTTT.